This entry features one T cell receptor beta chain sequence. These data belong to a study of blood T cell repertoires in COVID-19. Study as a whole: In each case, the material was cDNA or gDNA derived from T cells, B-cell-depleted T cells, or PBMCs.

Assay used: immunoSEQ multiplex PCR; TCRdb lists only in-frame clones, some missing. The table lists 100,000 to 150,000 clones, around 80% of them singletons, with 5.5% to 6% in the top ten. Germline V CDR1 and CDR2: SQVTM, ANQGSEA. V was pared by 7 bases and J by 4 bases, with 16 bases between. The CDR3 is 13 amino acids. The source of this sequence is a man at least 80 years old with active or convalescent COVID-19. The chain employs TRBV29-1 and TRBJ1-2, with D unclear. Sequencing input: peripheral blood. CDR3 DNA sequence: TGCAGCGCCTCAACGGGTGTGATCTATGGCTACACCTTC. Translation gives CSASTGVIYGYTF.